This TCR beta chain was retrieved from a study of blood T cell repertoires in COVID-19. In the authors' workflow: For nucleated cells, counts were estimated from reference gene primer amplification. Libraries were prepared by immunoSEQ multiplex PCR; TCRdb keeps only in-frame clonotypes and omits some of them. V, J and clone size are those of that table, while D and trimming were read from the DNA. The data contain about 100,000 clones, around 90% of them singletons. V shed 1 base and J shed 3 bases, with 13 bases lying between them. The CDR3 extends over 16 amino acids. Germline lookup yields CDR1 KGHSH and CDR2 LQKENI.

The chain carries TRBV18 and TRBJ1-3; D unresolved. The TCR comes from a human donor in a cohort sampled during active COVID-19. The specimen sequenced was peripheral blood. This CDR3 is CASSPLSMSFGNTIYF. CDR3 DNA: TGTGCCAGCTCACCACTCAGTATGTCATTTGGAAACACCATATATTTT.